This T cell receptor beta chain was recovered during a study of monozygotic twins with inflammatory bowel disease. TCRdb re-called the 5' RACE reads and catalogs CDR3 proteins one per entry, DNA excluded. This sample contains roughly 160,000 distinct CDR3 sequences. CDR3 size: 15 residues. Germline V gives CDR1 SGHDN, CDR2 FVKESK. This receptor was obtained from a human donor with ulcerative colitis or Crohn's disease, or a healthy co-twin of an affected twin (not recorded which). The V and J genes are TRBV14 and TRBJ2-5; the D call of TRBD1 rests on TCRdb alone, since no DNA is present to check it. Specimen: blood. CDR3 region: CASSELGTAQETQYF.